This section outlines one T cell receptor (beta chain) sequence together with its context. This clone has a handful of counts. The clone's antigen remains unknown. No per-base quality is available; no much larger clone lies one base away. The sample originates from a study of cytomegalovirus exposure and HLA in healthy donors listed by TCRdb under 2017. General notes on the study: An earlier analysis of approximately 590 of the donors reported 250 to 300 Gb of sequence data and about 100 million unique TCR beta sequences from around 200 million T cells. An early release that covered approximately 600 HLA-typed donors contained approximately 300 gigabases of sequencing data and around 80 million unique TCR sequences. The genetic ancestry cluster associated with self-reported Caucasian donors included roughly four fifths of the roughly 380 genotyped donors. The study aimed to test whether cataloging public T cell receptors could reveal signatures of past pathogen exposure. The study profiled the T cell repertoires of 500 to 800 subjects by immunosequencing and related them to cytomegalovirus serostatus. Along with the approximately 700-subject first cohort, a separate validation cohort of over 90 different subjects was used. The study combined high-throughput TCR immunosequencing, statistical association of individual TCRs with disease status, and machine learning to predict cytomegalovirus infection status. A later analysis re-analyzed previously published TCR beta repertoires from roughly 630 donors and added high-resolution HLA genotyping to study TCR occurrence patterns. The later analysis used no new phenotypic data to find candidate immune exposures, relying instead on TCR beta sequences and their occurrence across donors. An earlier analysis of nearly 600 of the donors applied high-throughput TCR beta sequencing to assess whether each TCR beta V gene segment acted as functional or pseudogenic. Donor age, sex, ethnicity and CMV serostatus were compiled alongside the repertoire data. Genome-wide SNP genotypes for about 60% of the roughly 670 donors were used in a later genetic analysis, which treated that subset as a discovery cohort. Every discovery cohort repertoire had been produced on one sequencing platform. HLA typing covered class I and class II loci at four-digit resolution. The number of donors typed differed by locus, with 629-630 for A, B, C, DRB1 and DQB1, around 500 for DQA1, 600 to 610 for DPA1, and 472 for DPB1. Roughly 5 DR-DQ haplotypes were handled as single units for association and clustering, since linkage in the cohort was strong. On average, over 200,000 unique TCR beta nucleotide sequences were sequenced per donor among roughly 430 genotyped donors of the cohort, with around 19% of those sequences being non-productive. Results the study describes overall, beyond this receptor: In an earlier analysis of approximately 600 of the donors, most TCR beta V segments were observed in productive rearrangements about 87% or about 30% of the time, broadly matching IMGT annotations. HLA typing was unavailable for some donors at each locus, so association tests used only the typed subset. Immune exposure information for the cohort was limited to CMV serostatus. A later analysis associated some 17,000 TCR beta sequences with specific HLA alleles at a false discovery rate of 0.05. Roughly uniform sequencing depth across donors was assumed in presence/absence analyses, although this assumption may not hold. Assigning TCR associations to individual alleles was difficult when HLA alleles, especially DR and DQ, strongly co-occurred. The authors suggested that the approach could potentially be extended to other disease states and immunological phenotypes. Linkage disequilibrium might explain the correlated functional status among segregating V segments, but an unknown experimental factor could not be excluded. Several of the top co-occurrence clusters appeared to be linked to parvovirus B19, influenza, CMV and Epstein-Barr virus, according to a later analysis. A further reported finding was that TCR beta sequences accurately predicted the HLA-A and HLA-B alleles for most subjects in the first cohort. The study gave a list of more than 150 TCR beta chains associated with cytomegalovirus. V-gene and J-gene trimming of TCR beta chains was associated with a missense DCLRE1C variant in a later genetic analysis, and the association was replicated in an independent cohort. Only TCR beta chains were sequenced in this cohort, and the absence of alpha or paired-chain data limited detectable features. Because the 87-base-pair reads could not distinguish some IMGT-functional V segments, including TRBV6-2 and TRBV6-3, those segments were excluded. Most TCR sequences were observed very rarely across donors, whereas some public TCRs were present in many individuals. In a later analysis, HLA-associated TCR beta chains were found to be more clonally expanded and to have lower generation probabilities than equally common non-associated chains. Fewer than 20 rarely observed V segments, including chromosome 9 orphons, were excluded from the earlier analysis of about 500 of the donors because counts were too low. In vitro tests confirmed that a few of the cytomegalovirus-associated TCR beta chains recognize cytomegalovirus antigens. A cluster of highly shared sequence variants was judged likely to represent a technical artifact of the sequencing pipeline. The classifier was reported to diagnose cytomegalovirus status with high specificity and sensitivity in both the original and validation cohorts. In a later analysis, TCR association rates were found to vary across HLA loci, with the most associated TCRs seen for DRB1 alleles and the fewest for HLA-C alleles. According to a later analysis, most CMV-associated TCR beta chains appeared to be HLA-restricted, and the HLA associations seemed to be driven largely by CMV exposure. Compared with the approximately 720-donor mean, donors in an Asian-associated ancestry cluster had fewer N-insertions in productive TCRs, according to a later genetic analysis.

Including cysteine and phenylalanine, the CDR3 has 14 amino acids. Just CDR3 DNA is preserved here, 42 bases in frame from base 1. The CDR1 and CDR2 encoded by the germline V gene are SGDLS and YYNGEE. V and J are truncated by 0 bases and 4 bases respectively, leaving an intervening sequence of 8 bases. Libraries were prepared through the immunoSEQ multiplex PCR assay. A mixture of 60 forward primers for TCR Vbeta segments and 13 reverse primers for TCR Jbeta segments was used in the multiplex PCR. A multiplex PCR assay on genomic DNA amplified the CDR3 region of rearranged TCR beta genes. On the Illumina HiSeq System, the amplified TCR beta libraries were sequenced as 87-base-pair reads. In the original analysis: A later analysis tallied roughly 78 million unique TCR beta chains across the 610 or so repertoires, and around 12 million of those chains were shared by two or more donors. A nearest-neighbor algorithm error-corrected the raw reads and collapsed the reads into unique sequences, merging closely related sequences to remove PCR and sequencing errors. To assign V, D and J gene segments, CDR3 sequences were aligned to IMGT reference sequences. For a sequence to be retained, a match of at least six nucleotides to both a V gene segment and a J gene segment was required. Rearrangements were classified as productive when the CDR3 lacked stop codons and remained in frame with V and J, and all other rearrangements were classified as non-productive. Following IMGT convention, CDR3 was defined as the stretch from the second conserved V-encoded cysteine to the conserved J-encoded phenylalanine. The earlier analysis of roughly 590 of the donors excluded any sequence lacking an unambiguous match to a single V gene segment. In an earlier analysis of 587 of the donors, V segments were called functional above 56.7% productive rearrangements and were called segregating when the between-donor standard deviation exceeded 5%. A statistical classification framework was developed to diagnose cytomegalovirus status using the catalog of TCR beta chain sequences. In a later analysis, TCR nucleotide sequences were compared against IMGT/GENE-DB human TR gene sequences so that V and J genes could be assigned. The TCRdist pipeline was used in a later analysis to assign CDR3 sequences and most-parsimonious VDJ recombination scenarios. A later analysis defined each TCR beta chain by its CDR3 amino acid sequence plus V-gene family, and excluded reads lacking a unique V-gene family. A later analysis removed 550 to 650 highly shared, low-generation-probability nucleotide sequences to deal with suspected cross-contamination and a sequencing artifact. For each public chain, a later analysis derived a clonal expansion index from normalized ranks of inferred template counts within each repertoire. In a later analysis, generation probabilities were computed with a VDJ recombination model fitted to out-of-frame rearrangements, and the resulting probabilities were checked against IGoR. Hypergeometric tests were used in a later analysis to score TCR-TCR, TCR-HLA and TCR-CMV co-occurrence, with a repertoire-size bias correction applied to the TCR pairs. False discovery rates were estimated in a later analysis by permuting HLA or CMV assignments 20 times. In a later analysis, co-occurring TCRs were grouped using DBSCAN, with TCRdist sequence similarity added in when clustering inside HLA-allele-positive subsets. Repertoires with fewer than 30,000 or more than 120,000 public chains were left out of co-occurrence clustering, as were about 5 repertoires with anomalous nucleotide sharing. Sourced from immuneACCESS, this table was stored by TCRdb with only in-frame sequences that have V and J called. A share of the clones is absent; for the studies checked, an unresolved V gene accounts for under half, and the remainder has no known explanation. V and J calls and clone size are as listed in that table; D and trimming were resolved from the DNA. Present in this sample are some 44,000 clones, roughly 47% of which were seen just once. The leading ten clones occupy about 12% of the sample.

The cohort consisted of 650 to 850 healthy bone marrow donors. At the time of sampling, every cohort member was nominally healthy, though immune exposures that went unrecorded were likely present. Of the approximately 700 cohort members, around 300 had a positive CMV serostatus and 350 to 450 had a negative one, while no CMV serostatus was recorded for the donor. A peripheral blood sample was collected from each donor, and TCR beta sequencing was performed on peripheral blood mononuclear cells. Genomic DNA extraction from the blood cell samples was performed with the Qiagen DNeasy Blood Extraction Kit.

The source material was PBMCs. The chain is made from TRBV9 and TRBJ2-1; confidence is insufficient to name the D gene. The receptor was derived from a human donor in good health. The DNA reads TGTGCCAGCAGCGTAGGCCAGGCTTACAATGAGCAGTTCTTC. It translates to CASSVGQAYNEQFF. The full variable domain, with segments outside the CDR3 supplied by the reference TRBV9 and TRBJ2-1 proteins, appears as DSGVTQTPKHLITATGQRVTLRCSPRSGDLSVYWYQQSLDQGLQFLIQYYNGEERAKGNILERFSAQQFPDLHSELNLSSLELGDSALYFCASSVGQAYNEQFFGPGTRLTVL.